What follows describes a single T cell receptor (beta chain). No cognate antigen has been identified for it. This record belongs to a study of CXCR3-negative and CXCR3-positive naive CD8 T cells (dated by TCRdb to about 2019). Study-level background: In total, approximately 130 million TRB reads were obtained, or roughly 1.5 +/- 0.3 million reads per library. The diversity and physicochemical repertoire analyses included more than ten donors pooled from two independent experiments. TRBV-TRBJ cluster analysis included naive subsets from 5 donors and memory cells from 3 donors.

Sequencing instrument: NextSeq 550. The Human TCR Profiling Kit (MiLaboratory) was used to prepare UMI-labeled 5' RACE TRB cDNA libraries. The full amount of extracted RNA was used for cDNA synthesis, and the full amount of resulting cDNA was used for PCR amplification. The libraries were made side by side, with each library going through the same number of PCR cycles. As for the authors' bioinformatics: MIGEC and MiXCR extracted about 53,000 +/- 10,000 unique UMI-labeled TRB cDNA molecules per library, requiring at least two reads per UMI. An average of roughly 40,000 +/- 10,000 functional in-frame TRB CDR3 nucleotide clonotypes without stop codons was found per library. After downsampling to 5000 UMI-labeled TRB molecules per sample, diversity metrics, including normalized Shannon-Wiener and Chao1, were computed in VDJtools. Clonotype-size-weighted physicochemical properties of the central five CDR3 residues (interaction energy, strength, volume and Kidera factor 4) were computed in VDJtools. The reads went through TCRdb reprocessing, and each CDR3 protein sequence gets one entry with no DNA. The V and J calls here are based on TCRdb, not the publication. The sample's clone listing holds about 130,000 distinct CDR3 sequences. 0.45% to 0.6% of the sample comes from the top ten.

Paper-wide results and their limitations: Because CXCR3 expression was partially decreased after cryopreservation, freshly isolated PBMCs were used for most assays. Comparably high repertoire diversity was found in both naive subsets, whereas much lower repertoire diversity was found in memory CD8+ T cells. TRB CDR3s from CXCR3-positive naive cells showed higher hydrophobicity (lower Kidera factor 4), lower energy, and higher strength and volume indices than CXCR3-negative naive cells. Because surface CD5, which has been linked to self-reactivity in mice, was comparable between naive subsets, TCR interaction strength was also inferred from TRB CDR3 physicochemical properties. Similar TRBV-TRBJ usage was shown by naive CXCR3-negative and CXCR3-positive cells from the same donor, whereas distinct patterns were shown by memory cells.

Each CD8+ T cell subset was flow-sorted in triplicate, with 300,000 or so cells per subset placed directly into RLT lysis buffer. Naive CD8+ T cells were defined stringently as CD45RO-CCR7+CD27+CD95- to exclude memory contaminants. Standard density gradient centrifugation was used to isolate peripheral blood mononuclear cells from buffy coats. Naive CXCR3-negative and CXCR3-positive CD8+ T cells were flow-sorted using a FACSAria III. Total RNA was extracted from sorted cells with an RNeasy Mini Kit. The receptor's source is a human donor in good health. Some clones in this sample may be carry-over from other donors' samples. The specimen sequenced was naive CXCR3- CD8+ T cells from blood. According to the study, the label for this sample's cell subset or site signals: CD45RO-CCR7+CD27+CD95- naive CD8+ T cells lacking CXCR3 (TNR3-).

The CDR3 reads CASSLSGAGTEAFF. The sequence is built from TRBV5-1 and TRBJ1-1; TCRdb gives TRBD1 as the D gene, but with no DNA this cannot be confirmed. CDR1 is given as SGHRS and CDR2 as YFSETQ, both from the germline V gene. Counted from cysteine to phenylalanine, this CDR3 has 14 amino acids. Only the protein sequence is given.